This passage covers 19 T cell receptor beta chains from one sample sequenced in a study of cytotoxic CD8 clonotypes in ibrutinib-treated CLL. Sequencing used immunoSEQ multiplex PCR; TCRdb keeps in-frame clones, though not all of them. The repertoire holds roughly 220,000 clones, with just under 80% as singletons. Sample: PBMCs, taken after 12 months of ibrutinib treatment. These receptors originate from a human donor with chronic lymphocytic leukemia.

This clone has a handful of counts. The rearrangement links TRBV5-4 to TRBJ2-6; no clear D gene. The CDR3 is 14 residues long. In germline, CDR1 is SGHNT, CDR2 YYREEE (reference sequence). The V end was cut by 2 bases, the J end by 2 bases, with 5 bases between. CDR3 nucleotides: TGTGCCAGCAGCTTACACCCTGGGGCCAACGTCCTGACTTTC. Encoded protein: CASSLHPGANVLTF.

Of note for this clone: The junction differs from germline at one of its ends, possibly a read error. The genes are TRBV7-8 and TRBJ2-5; D is perhaps TRBD1 or TRBD2 (5 bases each). Germline loops: CDR1 SGHVS, CDR2 FQNEAQ. The CDR3 has 13 residues. As DNA, the CDR3 is TGTGCCAGCAGCTTAAGGGACCAAGGGACCCAGTACTTC. Translation: CASSLRDQGTQYF. The full variable domain, rest sourced from reference TRBV7-8 and TRBJ2-5, is GAGVSQSPRYKVAKRGQDVALRCDPISGHVSLFWYQQALGQGPEFLTYFQNEAQLDKSGLPSDRFFAERPEGSVSTLKIQRTQQEDSAVYLCASSLRDQGTQYFGPGTRLLVL.

This clone was observed a few times. This chain uses TRBV7-6 with TRBJ2-2; 9 bases match TRBD1. V shed 0 bases and J 6 bases; nucleotides not matched to a gene: 11. Germline V gene lookup returns CDR1 SGHVS and CDR2 FNYEAQ. CDR3 length: 18 amino acids. This CDR3 reads CASSLAPGTGSKAGELFF. DNA of the CDR3: TGTGCCAGCAGCTTAGCCCCCGGGACAGGGTCGAAAGCCGGGGAGCTGTTTTTT.

The V call is TRBV6-5, the J call TRBJ1-2; tentative D call: TRBD1 (6 bases). The V gene's germline CDR1 is MNHEY and CDR2 SVGAGI. The length of the CDR3 is 13 residues. V lost 4 bases and J lost 4, with 10 bases in between. CDR3 residues: CASSLQGTYGYTF. CDR3 nucleotides: TGTGCCAGCAGTTTACAGGGCACCTATGGCTACACCTTC.

The J gene is TRBJ2-1, the V gene TRBV4-1; D unclear. The V end lost 1 base, the J end lost 6 bases, and 10 bases lay between the germline ends. In germline, CDR1 is MGHRA, CDR2 YSYEKL. CDR3 length: 14 residues. In nucleotides, the CDR3 is TGCGCCAGCAGCCAAGGGACGGGTCGCAATGAGCAGTTCTTC. Translation gives CASSQGTGRNEQFF.

CDR3 loop: CASSVRTVGSGELFF. The DNA for the CDR3 is TGTGCCAGCAGCGTAAGGACTGTGGGCTCCGGGGAGCTGTTTTTT. The chain employs TRBV9 and TRBJ2-2, with D perhaps TRBD2 (5 bases). The germline V gene encodes CDR1 SGDLS and CDR2 YYNGEE. Trimming removed 1 base at V and 6 bases at J, with 13 bases between. The CDR3 runs 15 residues.

V is TRBV7-9 and J is TRBJ2-7; D unclear. The ends were cut back, 4 bases at V and 6 bases at J, with 13 bases in the middle. The V gene's germline CDR1 is SEHNR and CDR2 FQNEAQ (reference sequence). This CDR3 has 13 amino acids. The CDR3 region is CASSSSAPGEQYF. The CDR3, as DNA: TGTGCCAGCAGCTCCTCCGCCCCGGGCGAGCAGTACTTC.

At least ten counts were recorded for this clone. The sample holds other DNA sequences that translate to the same CDR3. This rearrangement joins TRBV11-2 to TRBJ1-6, with a tentative D call TRBD1 (5 bases). Trimming left V 7 bases short and J 0 bases short, with 10 bases between. This CDR3 region has 15 residues. CDR1 is SGHAT, CDR2 FQNNGV, per germline. The CDR3 loop is CASNPGGSYNSPLHF. CDR3 DNA sequence: TGTGCCAGCAACCCGGGGGGCTCCTATAATTCACCCCTCCACTTT.

The V gene is TRBV30, the J gene TRBJ1-1, with 11 nucleotides matching TRBD1. J gave up 5 bases and V 4 bases, and 3 bases lay outside the gene matches. The germline V gene has CDR1 GTSNPN and CDR2 SVGIG (reference sequence). The CDR3 contains 13 residues. CDR3 nucleotides: TGTGCCTGGATTGGGACAGGGGGAACTGAAGCTTTCTTT. It specifies CAWIGTGGTEAFF.

The V call is TRBV27, the J call TRBJ1-5, with TRBD1 matching 10 bases. The germline gives CDR1 MNHEY, CDR2 SMNVEV (reference sequence). Germline trimming cut 4 bases from V and 1 base from J; bases unmatched to any gene: 10. This CDR3 has 18 amino acids. CDR3 bases: TGTGCCAGCAGTTCCCGAGGGACAGGGGAGGCGAGCAATCAGCCCCAGCATTTT. As protein: CASSSRGTGEASNQPQHF.

The rearrangement links TRBV21-1 to TRBJ1-2. TRBV21-1 is an annotated pseudogene. The CDR3 consists of 11 residues. The CDR3, as DNA: TGTGCCAGCAGCAAAACCCATGGCTACACCTTC. Encoded protein: CASSKTHGYTF.

This clone was counted a single time. This chain uses TRBV28 with TRBJ2-2, with 9 nucleotides matching TRBD2. CDR1 and CDR2 (germline): MDHEN, SYDVKM. V shed 11 bases, J shed 7 bases, and the junction held 8 bases outside the gene matches. CDR3 length equals 13 residues. CDR3 loop: CAGGATSGGELFF. The CDR3 nucleotides read TGTGCCGGCGGGGCGACTAGCGGCGGGGAGCTGTTTTTT. Full variable domain (rest looked up from reference TRBV28 and TRBJ2-2): DVKVTQSSRYLVKRTGEKVFLECVQDMDHENMFWYRQDPGLGLRLIYFSYDVKMKEKGDIPEGYSVSREKKERFSLILESASTNQTSMYLCAGGATSGGELFFGEGSRLTVL.

The chain joins TRBV6-5 to TRBJ1-2; weak D call: TRBD1 (6 bases). The V end was cut by 2 bases, the J end by 6 bases, with 16 bases between. The CDR3 contains 15 residues. Germline-derived CDR1 and CDR2 are MNHEY and SVGAGI. CDR3 sequence: CASSYVGGAEDGYTF. As DNA, the CDR3 is TGTGCCAGCAGTTACGTGGGGGGCGCGGAGGATGGCTACACCTTC.

This sequence joins TRBV10-3 and TRBJ2-3; D unresolved. The CDR3 length is 12 residues. Per the germline V gene, CDR1 is ENHRY and CDR2 is SYGVKD. V was shortened by 4 bases and J by 2 bases, with 4 bases between the two germline ends. The CDR3 is CAISVVTDTQYF. The CDR3 nucleotides are TGTGCCATCAGTGTAGTCACAGATACGCAGTATTTT.

The V gene is TRBV7-9, the J gene TRBJ1-5; no clear D gene. The CDR3 spans 12 residues. Germline CDR1 is SEHNR and CDR2 is FQNEAQ (reference sequence). Trimming took 5 bases from V and 5 from J, leaving 7 bases between them. CDR3 sequence reads: CASSDTYQPQHF. The DNA of the CDR3 is TGTGCCAGCAGCGACACTTATCAGCCCCAGCATTTT.

The J gene is TRBJ2-1, the V gene TRBV11-2; weak D call: TRBD2 (6 bases). V was trimmed by 3 bases and J by 3 bases, leaving 15 bases between them. Germline CDR1 reads SGHAT; CDR2 reads FQNNGV. This CDR3 has 16 amino acids. This chain's CDR3 is CASSLGWGEHYNEQFF. DNA for the CDR3: TGTGCCAGCAGCTTGGGATGGGGGGAACACTACAATGAGCAGTTCTTC.

The rearrangement links TRBV7-3 to TRBJ1-1; a possible D gene is TRBD1 (5 bases). The germline V and J ends were trimmed by 4 bases and 1 base, with 10 bases remaining between them. Germline CDR1 SGHTA, CDR2 FQGTGA. This CDR3 region has 14 residues. The CDR3, as DNA: TGTGCCAGCAGCTCCCTGGGACCGAACACTGAAGCTTTCTTT. Its translation: CASSSLGPNTEAFF.

This chain connects TRBV11-1 to TRBJ2-1, with D maybe TRBD2 (6 bases). The germline gives CDR1 SGHAT, CDR2 FQDESV (reference sequence). The CDR3 extends over 17 amino acids. Between the trimmed V and J ends, which lost 6 bases and 0 bases, there was a span of 18 bases. CDR3 bases: TGTGCCAGCAGACCCGACGGGGGTGTGAGCTCCTACAATGAGCAGTTCTTC. Translated: CASRPDGGVSSYNEQFF. The whole variable domain, filled in from reference TRBV11-1 and TRBJ2-1, reads EAEVAQSPRYKITEKSQAVAFWCDPISGHATLYWYRQILGQGPELLVQFQDESVVDDSQLPKDRFSAERLKGVDSTLKIQPAELGDSAMYLCASRPDGGVSSYNEQFFGPGTRLTVL.

CDR3 nucleotides: TGTGCCAGCTGTGGCGGGGAGCTGTTTTTT. Amino acid sequence: CASCGGELFF. The gene calls are TRBV6-5 and TRBJ2-2; no firm D call. CDR1 is MNHEY and CDR2 is SVGAGI in the germline V gene. V lost 8 bases, J lost 7 bases, and 5 bases lay in between. The CDR3 sequence is 10 residues long.